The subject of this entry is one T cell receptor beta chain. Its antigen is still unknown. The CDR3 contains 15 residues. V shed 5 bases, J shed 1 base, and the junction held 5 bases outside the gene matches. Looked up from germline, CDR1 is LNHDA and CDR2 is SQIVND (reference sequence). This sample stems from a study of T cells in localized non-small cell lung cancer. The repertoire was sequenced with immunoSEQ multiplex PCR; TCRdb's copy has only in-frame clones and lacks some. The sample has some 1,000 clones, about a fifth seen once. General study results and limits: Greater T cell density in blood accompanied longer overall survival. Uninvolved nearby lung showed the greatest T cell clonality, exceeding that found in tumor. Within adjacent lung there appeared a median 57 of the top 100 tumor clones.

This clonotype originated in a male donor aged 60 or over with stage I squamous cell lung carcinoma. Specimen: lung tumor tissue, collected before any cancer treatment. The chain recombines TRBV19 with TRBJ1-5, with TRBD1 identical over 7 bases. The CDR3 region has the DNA TGTGCCAGTAGTCCGGGACAGCGGAGCAATCAGCCCCAGCATTTT. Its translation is CASSPGQRSNQPQHF.